This entry lists 14 T cell receptor beta chains sequenced from one sample in a study of human T cells and chemical hapten exposure. TCRdb itself ran the RACE reads through MiXCR, one entry per CDR3 protein. The sample yields a few hundred thousand distinct CDR3 sequences, under 6.5% seen once. The time point: patch test 2, 6 weeks after DPC sensitization. Treatment specified: therapeutic diphenylcyclopropenone sensitization with weekly scalp DPC. Source: whole blood, taken in connection with sensitization to the hapten diphenylcyclopropenone (DPC). The receptors were gathered from a woman aged 18-30 years with alopecia areata. Some clones in this sample may be carry-over from other donors' samples.

The CDR3 bases are TGTGCCAGCAGTGGTGGTAGCTATGGCTACACCTTC. Its translation is CASSGGSYGYTF. The chain uses TRBV2 and TRBJ1-2; D is uncertain. Germline V CDR1 and CDR2: SNHLY, FYNNEI. Between the trimmed V and J ends, which lost 4 bases and 4 bases, there was a span of 7 bases. The CDR3 has 12 amino acids.

The chain joins TRBV4-1 to TRBJ2-7, with D unclear. With 2 bases removed from V and 3 bases from J, the gap between germline ends came to 11 bases. Germline V gene data show CDR1 as MGHRA and CDR2 as YSYEKL. CDR3 length: 14 amino acids. CDR3 loop: CASSQSQNYYEQYF. CDR3 coding DNA: TGCGCCAGCAGCCAATCCCAGAATTACTACGAGCAGTACTTC.

This clonotype was seen only a few times. This sequence joins TRBV11-1 and TRBJ2-3; a weak D match, TRBD1 (5 bases). The CDR3 is made up of 14 amino acids. Germline V gene sequence: CDR1 SGHAT, CDR2 FQDESV (reference sequence). Trimming stripped 6 bases from V and 0 bases from J, with 10 bases between. CDR3 region: CASRIQGSTDTQYF. The CDR3 DNA reads as TGTGCCAGCAGGATCCAGGGAAGCACAGATACGCAGTATTTT.

This clonotype was detected a few times. The gene calls are TRBV7-9 and TRBJ1-3; D perhaps matches TRBD1 (6 bases). Trimming pared 2 bases from V and 0 bases from J, leaving 26 bases between. CDR1 and CDR2 from the germline V gene are SEHNR and FQNEAQ (reference sequence). This CDR3 is 21 amino acids long. The DNA for the CDR3 is TGTGCCAGCAGCTTACCAGCACGGGACACCCTAGGTCGGCACTCTGGAAACACCATATATTTT. The encoded protein is CASSLPARDTLGRHSGNTIYF.

This clonotype was counted at least ten times. The rearrangement links TRBV6-4 to TRBJ1-2, with TRBD1 matching 10 bases. Trimming took 5 bases from V and 3 from J; bases not matched to a gene: 12. The CDR3 extends over 17 amino acids. Germline V gene data show CDR1 as MRHNA and CDR2 as SNTAGT. This CDR3 is CASSKSPGQGIDYGYTF. CDR3 coding DNA: TGTGCCAGCAGTAAATCACCGGGACAGGGGATCGACTATGGCTACACCTTC.

This clonotype has just a few counts. The chain couples TRBV18 to TRBJ2-5; D remains unclear. CDR1 KGHSH and CDR2 LQKENI come from the germline V gene. Trimming stripped 4 bases from V and 2 bases from J, with 11 bases between. The CDR3 contains 14 residues. The CDR3 here is CASSLHSNQETQYF. The CDR3 region has the DNA TGTGCCAGCTCACTGCATAGTAATCAAGAGACCCAGTACTTC.

This clonotype has at least ten counts. This chain joins TRBV6-2 or TRBV6-3 and TRBJ1-5; no firm D call. From germline, CDR1 is MNHEY and CDR2 SVGEGT. V lost 3 bases and J 6 bases, leaving 6 bases between the germline ends. The CDR3 is made up of 12 amino acids. CDR3 amino acids: CASSYGAQPQHF. The CDR3 DNA reads TGTGCCAGCAGTTATGGAGCTCAGCCCCAGCATTTT.

The chain joins TRBV20-1 to TRBJ2-7; possible D gene TRBD1, 5 bases. This CDR3 contains 11 residues. CDR1 and CDR2 (germline): DFQATT, SNEGSKA (reference sequence). V was trimmed by 8 bases and J by 1 base, leaving 9 bases between them. The CDR3 DNA is TGCAGTCGAACAGGATCCTACGAGCAGTACTTC. Protein: CSRTGSYEQYF.

The chain has TRBV20-1 and TRBJ1-3, with 7 bases fitting TRBD1. Germline CDR1 and CDR2: DFQATT and SNEGSKA (reference sequence). The CDR3 runs to 17 residues. V lost 6 bases, J lost 0 bases, and 14 bases stayed unmatched. The CDR3 DNA reads as TGCAGTGCCCGAACCGGGACAGCCACCTACTCTGGAAACACCATATATTTT. It is translated as CSARTGTATYSGNTIYF.

This clonotype has a count of ten or more. The CDR3 is CASSPGGLAGVDEQFF. The CDR3 nucleotides are TGCGCCAGCAGCCCCGGGGGGCTAGCGGGGGTTGATGAGCAGTTCTTC. The chain employs TRBV4-3 and TRBJ2-1, with 10 bases aligning to TRBD2. This CDR3 region has 16 residues. V lost 4 bases, J lost 8 bases, and 11 bases stayed unmatched. The germline CDR1 and CDR2 sequences are LGHNA and YSLEER.

This clonotype has more than one count but fewer than ten. This chain uses TRBV24-1 with TRBJ2-7, with D hard to call. The CDR3 runs to 12 residues. V was clipped by 9 bases and J by 7 bases, with 15 bases between them. Germline-derived CDR1 and CDR2 are KGHDR and SFDVKD. Here the CDR3 reads CATYGSPDEQYF. The DNA for the CDR3 is TGTGCCACCTACGGCAGCCCGGATGAGCAGTACTTC.

This clonotype showed up just a few times. The rearrangement uses TRBV5-1 and TRBJ1-1; D might be TRBD1 (5 bases). The germline V and J ends were trimmed by 4 bases and 0 bases, with 10 bases remaining between them. The CDR3 is made up of 14 amino acids. Germline CDR1 and CDR2: SGHRS and YFSETQ. In nucleotides, the CDR3 is TGCGCCAGCAGCGGGGGACGGTTGAACACTGAAGCTTTCTTT. Translation: CASSGGRLNTEAFF. The full variable domain, with the rest looked up from reference TRBV5-1 and TRBJ1-1, is KAGVTQTPRYLIKTRGQQVTLSCSPISGHRSVSWYQQTPGQGLQFLFEYFSETQRNKGNFPGRFSGRQFSNSRSEMNVSTLELGDSALYLCASSGGRLNTEAFFGQGTRLTVV.

This clonotype showed up many times. The V and J genes are TRBV28 and TRBJ1-1, with D hard to call. This CDR3 has 12 amino acids. Germline CDR1 is MDHEN and CDR2 is SYDVKM. The V end lost 6 bases, the J end lost 6 bases, and 11 bases lay between the germline ends. DNA of the CDR3: TGTGCCAGCAGACTTGGGTACGCTGAAGCTTTCTTT. It translates to CASRLGYAEAFF.

CDR3 coding DNA: TGTGCCAGCAGCTTAGTTCCAGCGGGGAACTACGAGCAGTACTTC. This codes for CASSLVPAGNYEQYF. The V gene is TRBV7-2, the J gene TRBJ2-7; 7 nucleotides agree with TRBD2. CDR1 is SGHTA, CDR2 FQGNSA, per germline. The J segment lost 3 bases and the V segment lost 1 base, leaving 6 bases of the junction unmatched. This CDR3 is built from 15 residues.